This record concerns one TCR beta chain sequence. Next came a second PCR, run for about 6 to 12 cycles, which used a sample-barcoded 5' primer along with a J-beta primer mix. TCRdb re-derived calls from the 5' RACE reads in MiXCR, one entry per CDR3 protein. The sample lists about 720,000 distinct CDR3 sequences; 22% were seen once. This sample was taken from a study of blood T cells in healthy people across ages. The CDR3 sequence is 19 residues long. V lost 6 bases and J lost 4; bases outside the gene matches: 19. Isolating PBMCs gave at least 6 million of these cells per sample. This receptor was taken from a man between 70 and 80 years old in good health. The rearrangement uses TRBV12-3 or TRBV12-4 and TRBJ2-1; 9 positions agree with TRBD2. The sample was blood. Here the CDR3 reads CASRMTRAGGPTQYNEQFF. Here the CDR3 DNA reads TGTGCCAGCAGGATGACTAGAGCGGGAGGACCGACGCAGTACAATGAGCAGTTCTTC.